The source of this T cell receptor (beta chain) is a study of OX40 agonist ivuxolimab in advanced cancers. Study as a whole: The study treated patients with ivuxolimab, an agonistic anti-OX40 (CD134) antibody.

Only in-frame clones appear in the TCRdb table, and some are missing; sequencing was by immunoSEQ multiplex PCR. This sample has fewer than 100,000 clones; 87% occur once, and the top ten carry roughly 0.5%. Study-wide results and caveats: Among expanded peripheral T cells, antigen specificity went undetermined. Some of the lowest clonal expansion was seen in partial responders at 0.1-3.0 mg/kg. At doses 0.1 to 3.0 mg/kg, CD4+ and CD8+ clones expanded.

A word on this clone: Antigen: not known.

Germline V lookup: CDR1 SGHTA, CDR2 FQGTGA. V gave up 4 bases and J gave up 9 bases, with 21 bases separating them. The CDR3 loop spans 15 amino acids. The V and J genes are TRBV7-3 and TRBJ2-5, with D perhaps assigned TRBD1 or TRBD2 (5 bases each). The clonotype originates from an adult with an advanced solid tumor such as melanoma, head and neck, liver or kidney cancer. The source material was CD4+ or CD8+ T cells sorted from blood, sampled in a trial of the OX40 agonist ivuxolimab. CDR3 bases: TGTGCCAGCAGCTACTCCACCGGGGACGCCCGGGCCCAGTACTTC. Its translation is CASSYSTGDARAQYF.